The subject of this entry is one T cell receptor beta chain. With 6 bases removed from V and 6 bases from J, the gap between germline ends came to 12 bases. The CDR3 has 14 amino acids. Per germline, CDR1 MRHNA and CDR2 SNTAGT. This record comes from a study of PD-1 and CTLA-4 blockade in melanoma. The method was immunoSEQ multiplex PCR; TCRdb's version includes in-frame clones alone and lacks a portion of them. The top ten clones hold roughly 8.1% of a sample with about 30,000 clones, approximately 91% of them seen once. V and J are TRBV6-4 and TRBJ1-6; D not certain. The sample here was CD8+ T cells from peripheral blood, taken before anti-PD-1 treatment. This TCR was sampled from a human donor with melanoma. CDR3 in DNA: TGTGCCAGCAGCGAGCAGGTGACTAATTCACCCCTCCACTTT. Translating it yields CASSEQVTNSPLHF.